What follows is one T cell receptor (beta chain) and its context. It has no known antigen specificity. Base qualities are not at hand, and no much larger clone is one base apart. RNA was extracted using the RNeasy kit, and roughly 0.5 to 1 microgram was reverse transcribed with random hexamers. TCR beta CDR3 regions were amplified with the immunoSEQ multiplex PCR assay covering 54 Vbeta and 13 Jbeta segments. To correct PCR amplification bias, a synthetic template baseline was used for both primer optimization and computational correction. Per the source publication's procedure: Reads were assigned to V, D and J genes according to IMGT and analyzed in immunoSEQ Analyzer, with only productive sequences retained. Clonality was calculated as one minus the Shannon entropy normalized by log2 of the number of productive unique sequences. For each patient and control, public and private clones were evaluated within the 100 most prevalent clones. Susac-specific clones were defined as absent from healthy and MS cohorts, 850 to 1,300 published viral clones and other ImmuneACCESS disease sequences. The public reads were quality trimmed at Q25 with fastp and then assembled into clones with MiXCR by TCRdb, keeping productive beta chains. Rows matching on CDR3 protein sequence are summarized as one entry with the most common DNA and genes. For this entry, the V and J calls and clone size follow TCRdb and not the study's own pipeline. This sample lists roughly 150,000 distinct CDR3 sequences; around 90% were detected once. Under 0.085% of the sample is taken by the ten largest.

Trimming accounts for 2 bases at V and 1 base at J, while the number of junction bases matched to no gene is 11. CDR1 DFQATT and CDR2 SNEGSKA were looked up in the germline V gene (reference sequence). The CDR3 runs 16 residues from the cysteine to the phenylalanine. Just the 48-base CDR3 DNA is kept, in frame starting at base 1. The data belong to a study of CD8 T cells in Susac syndrome (dated by TCRdb to about 2019). Concerning the study at large: Whether CD8+ T cell activation and differentiation in Susac syndrome was antigen driven was tested using repertoire sequencing. Study-level results and caveats: The number of individuals in the TCR sequencing and HLA analysis was acknowledged as relatively small.

Peripheral blood CD8+ and CD4+ T cells from healthy donors, Susac syndrome patients and multiple sclerosis patients were profiled by high-throughput TCR beta sequencing. Healthy donors were age- and sex-matched controls. CD8+ TEMRA cells were enriched by FACS, while bulk CD8+ and CD4+ T cells were purified by magnetic negative isolation. Blood was collected in EDTA tubes and processed within 24 hours, with PBMCs isolated through density gradient centrifugation. PBMCs intended for TCR sequencing were cryopreserved in liquid nitrogen and thawed later in a water bath at 37 degrees C. A purity of at least 90% was achieved for sorted or isolated CD4+, CD8+ and CD8+ TEMRA cells.

The receptor comes from a human donor in good health. Recombination connected TRBV20-1 to TRBJ2-7; 7 central bases correspond to TRBD2. Sequencing input: CD4+ T cells from PBMCs. DNA sequence: TGCAGTGCTAGACAGTCCGGCGGGAGAGGGTCCTACGAGCAGTACTTC. This codes for CSARQSGGRGSYEQYF.